This TCR beta chain was found in a study of T cell repertoires in ileal Crohn's disease. Assay: immunoSEQ multiplex PCR; the TCRdb copy retains only in-frame clones and omits some. This sample has 17,000 or so clones, with around 76% found just once. The time point was: inflamed ileum from the surgical specimen. General study points: Compared with non-smokers, active smokers at surgery showed more clonal expansions.

Germline-derived CDR1 and CDR2 are LGHNA and YSLEER. Trimming left V 0 bases short and J 0 bases short, with 6 bases between. The CDR3 covers 16 residues. On this clone: Its antigen is undetermined.

The receptor was isolated from an adult with Crohn's disease. The sample consisted of ileal tissue. The V and J genes are TRBV4-3 and TRBJ2-6; possibly TRBD2 for D (5 bases). The CDR3 bases are TGCGCCAGCAGCCAAGATGCGGGCTCTGGGGCCAACGTCCTGACTTTC. This encodes CASSQDAGSGANVLTF.